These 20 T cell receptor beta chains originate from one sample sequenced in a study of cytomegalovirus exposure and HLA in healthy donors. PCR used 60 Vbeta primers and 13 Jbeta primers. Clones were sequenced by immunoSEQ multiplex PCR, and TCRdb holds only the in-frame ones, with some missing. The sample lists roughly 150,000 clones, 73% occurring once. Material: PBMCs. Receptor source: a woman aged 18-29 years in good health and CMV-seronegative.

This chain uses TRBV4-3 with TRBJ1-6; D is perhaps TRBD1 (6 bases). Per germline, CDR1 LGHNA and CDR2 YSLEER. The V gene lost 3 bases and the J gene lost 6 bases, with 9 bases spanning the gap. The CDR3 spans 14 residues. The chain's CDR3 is CASSQRGSNSPLHF. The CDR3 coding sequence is TGCGCCAGCAGCCAGAGGGGGTCTAATTCACCCCTCCACTTT.

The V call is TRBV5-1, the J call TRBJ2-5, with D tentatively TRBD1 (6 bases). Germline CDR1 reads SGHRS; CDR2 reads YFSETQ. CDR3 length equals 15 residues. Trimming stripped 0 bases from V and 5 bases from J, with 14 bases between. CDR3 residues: CASSLALGGRETQYF. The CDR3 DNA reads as TGCGCCAGCAGCTTGGCCTTAGGGGGTCGGGAGACCCAGTACTTC.

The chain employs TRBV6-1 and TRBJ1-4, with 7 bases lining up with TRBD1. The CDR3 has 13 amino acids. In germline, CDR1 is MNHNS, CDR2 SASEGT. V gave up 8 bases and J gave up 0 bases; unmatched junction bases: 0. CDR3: CASDRATNEKLFF. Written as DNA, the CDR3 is TGTGCCAGCGACAGGGCAACTAATGAAAAACTGTTTTTT.

CDR3 DNA sequence: TGTGCCAGCAGCCCGGGACAGGGTACTGGAGAGCAGTACTTC. This gives the protein CASSPGQGTGEQYF. The chain combines TRBV7-2 with TRBJ2-7; 9 bases line up with TRBD1. J lost 7 bases, V lost 5 bases, and 9 bases had no gene match. CDR1 is SGHTA, CDR2 FQGNSA, per germline. This CDR3 has 14 amino acids.

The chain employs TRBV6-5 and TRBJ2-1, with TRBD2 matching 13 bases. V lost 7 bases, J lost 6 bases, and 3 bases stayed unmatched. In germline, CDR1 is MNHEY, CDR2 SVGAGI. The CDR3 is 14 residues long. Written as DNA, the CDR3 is TGTGCCAGCAAGGGACTAGCGGGGACCAATGAGCAGTTCTTC. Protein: CASKGLAGTNEQFF.

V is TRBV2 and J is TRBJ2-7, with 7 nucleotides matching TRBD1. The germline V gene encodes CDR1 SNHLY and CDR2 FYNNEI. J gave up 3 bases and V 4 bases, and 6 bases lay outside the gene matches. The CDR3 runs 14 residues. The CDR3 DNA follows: TGTGCCAGCAGTGTGCGGACAGGATACTACGAGCAGTACTTC. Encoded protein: CASSVRTGYYEQYF.

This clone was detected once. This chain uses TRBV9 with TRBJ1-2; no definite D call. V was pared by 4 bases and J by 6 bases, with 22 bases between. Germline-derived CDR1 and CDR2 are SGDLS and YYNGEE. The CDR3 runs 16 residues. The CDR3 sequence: CASSPQPGVREDGYTF. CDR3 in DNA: TGTGCCAGCAGCCCCCAACCGGGAGTGAGGGAGGATGGCTACACCTTC.

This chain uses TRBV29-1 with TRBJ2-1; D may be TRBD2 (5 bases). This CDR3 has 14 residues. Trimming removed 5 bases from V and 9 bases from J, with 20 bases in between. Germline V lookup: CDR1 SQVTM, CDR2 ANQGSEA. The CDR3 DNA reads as TGCAGCGTTAATCCGGACTTCTCGGCGGGTGAGCAGTTCTTC. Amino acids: CSVNPDFSAGEQFF.

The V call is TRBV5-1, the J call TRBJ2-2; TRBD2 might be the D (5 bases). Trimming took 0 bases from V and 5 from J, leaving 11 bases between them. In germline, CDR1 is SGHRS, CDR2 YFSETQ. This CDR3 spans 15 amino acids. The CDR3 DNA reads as TGCGCCAGCAGCTTGGGGGCAGGACTGACCGGGGAGCTGTTTTTT. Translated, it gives CASSLGAGLTGELFF.

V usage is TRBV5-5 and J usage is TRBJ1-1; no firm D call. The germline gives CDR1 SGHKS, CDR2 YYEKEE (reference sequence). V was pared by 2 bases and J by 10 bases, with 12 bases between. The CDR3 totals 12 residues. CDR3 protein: CASSFDSGLAFF. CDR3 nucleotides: TGTGCCAGCAGCTTCGATTCAGGTTTAGCTTTCTTT.

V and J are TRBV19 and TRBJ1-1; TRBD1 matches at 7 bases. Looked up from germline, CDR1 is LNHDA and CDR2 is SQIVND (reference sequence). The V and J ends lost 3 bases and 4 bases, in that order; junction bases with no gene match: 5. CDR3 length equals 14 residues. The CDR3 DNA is TGTGCCAGTAGTATCACAGGGGTTGGCACTGAAGCTTTCTTT. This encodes CASSITGVGTEAFF.

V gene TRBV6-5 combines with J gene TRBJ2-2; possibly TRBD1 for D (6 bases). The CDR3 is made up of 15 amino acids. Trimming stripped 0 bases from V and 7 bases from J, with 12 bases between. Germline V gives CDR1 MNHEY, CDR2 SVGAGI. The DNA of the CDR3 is TGTGCCAGCAGTTACTCGCAGGGGAAAATCGGGGAGCTGTTTTTT. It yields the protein CASSYSQGKIGELFF.

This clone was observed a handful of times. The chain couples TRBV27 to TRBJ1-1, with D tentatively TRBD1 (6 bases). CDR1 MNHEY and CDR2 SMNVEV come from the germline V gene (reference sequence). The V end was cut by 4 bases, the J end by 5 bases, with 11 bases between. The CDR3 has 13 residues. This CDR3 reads CASSSRGGTEAFF. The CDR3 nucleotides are TGTGCCAGCAGTTCCCGAGGGGGAACTGAAGCTTTCTTT.

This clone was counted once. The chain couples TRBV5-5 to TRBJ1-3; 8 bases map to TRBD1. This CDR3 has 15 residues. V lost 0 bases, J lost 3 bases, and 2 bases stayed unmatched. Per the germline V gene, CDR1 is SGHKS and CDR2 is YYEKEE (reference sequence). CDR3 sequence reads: CASSLGTGIGNTIYF. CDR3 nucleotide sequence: TGTGCCAGCAGCTTGGGGACAGGGATTGGAAACACCATATATTTT.

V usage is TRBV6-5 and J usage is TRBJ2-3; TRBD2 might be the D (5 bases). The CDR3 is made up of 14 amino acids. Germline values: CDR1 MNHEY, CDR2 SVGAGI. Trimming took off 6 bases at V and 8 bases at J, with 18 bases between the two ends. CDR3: CASSLLGRDGTQYF. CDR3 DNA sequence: TGTGCCAGCAGCCTTCTCGGACGGGATGGTACGCAGTATTTT.

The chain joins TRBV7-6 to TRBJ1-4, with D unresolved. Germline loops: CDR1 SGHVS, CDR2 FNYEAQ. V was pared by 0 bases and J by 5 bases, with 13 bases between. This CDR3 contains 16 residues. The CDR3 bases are TGTGCCAGCAGCTTAGCGGGAGGCCCAGTCAATGAAAAACTGTTTTTT. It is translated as CASSLAGGPVNEKLFF.

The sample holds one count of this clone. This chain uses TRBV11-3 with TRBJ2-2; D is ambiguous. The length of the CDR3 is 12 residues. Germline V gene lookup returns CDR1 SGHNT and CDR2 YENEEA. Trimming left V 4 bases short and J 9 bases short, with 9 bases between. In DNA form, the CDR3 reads TGTGCCAGCAGCTCTAGATTGAGGGAGCTGTTTTTT. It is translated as CASSSRLRELFF.

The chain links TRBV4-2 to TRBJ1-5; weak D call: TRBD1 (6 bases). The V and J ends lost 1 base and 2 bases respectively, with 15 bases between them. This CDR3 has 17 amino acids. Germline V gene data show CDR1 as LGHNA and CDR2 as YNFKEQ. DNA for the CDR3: TGTGCCAGCAGCCAAGTCCCCGGGGGGGCACGCAATCAGCCCCAGCATTTT. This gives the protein CASSQVPGGARNQPQHF.

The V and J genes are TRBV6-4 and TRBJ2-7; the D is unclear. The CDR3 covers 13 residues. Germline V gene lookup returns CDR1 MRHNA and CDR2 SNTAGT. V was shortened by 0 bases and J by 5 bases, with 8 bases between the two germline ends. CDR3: CASSDSEYDEQYF. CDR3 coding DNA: TGTGCCAGCAGTGACTCCGAGTATGACGAGCAGTACTTC.

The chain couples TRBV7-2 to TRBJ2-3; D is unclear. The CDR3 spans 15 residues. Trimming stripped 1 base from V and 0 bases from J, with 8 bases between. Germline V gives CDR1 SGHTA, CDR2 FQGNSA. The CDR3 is CASSLGAVSTDTQYF. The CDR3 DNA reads TGTGCCAGCAGCTTAGGGGCTGTGAGCACAGATACGCAGTATTTT.